The clone carrying this T cell receptor beta chain has more than one count but fewer than ten. Its antigen is still unknown. The CDR3 has 15 residues. J lost 6 bases, V lost 2 bases, and 4 bases had no gene match. CDR1 and CDR2 (germline): MNHEY, SMNVEV (reference sequence). TCRdb re-called the RT-PCR reads through MiXCR, storing one row per CDR3 protein. The top ten clones hold around 13% of a sample with approximately 490,000 distinct CDR3 sequences, less than 7.5% of them seen once. This entry comes from a study of response to subunit inactivated influenza vaccine. The study, taken as a whole, reports: Researchers suggested that each seasonal influenza vaccination recruits few new T cells.

The sequenced sample was PBMCs from blood, obtained approximately 25 months after vaccination. The J gene is TRBJ2-1, the V gene TRBV27, with 10 bases identical to TRBD2. This receptor was identified in a man between 50 and 69 years old who received an inactivated influenza vaccine. In DNA form, the CDR3 reads TGTGCCAGCAGTTTACTAGCGGGGGCTAGCAATGAGCAGTTCTTC. Protein: CASSLLAGASNEQFF.